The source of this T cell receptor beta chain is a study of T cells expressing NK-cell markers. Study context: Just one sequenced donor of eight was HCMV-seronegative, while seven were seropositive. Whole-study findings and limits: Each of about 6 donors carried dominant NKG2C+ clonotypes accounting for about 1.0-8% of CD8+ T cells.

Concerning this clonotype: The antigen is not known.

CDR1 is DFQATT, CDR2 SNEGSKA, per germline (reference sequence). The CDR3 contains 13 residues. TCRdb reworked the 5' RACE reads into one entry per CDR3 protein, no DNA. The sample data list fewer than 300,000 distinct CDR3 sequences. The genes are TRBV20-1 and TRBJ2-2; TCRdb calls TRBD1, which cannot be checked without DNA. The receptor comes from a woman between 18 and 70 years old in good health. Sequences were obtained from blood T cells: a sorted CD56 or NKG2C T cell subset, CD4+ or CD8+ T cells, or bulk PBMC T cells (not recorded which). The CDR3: CSASPTGGRELFF.